What follows are 18 T cell receptor beta chains derived from one specimen sequenced in a study of OX40 agonist ivuxolimab in advanced cancers. Sequencing used immunoSEQ multiplex PCR; TCRdb keeps in-frame clones, though not all of them. The sample includes about 81,000 clones, about 93% seen only once; the top ten take roughly an eighth. The specimen was CD4+ or CD8+ T cells sorted from blood, collected in a trial of the OX40 agonist ivuxolimab. The source of these receptors is an adult with an advanced solid tumor such as melanoma, head and neck, liver or kidney cancer.

The J gene is TRBJ2-7, the V gene TRBV2; 8 bases fit TRBD1. This CDR3 has 15 residues. Germline V gene lookup returns CDR1 SNHLY and CDR2 FYNNEI. The V segment lost 6 bases and the J segment 4 bases; nucleotides outside the gene matches: 11. CDR3 region: CASREPGQEIYEQYF. The CDR3 DNA follows: TGTGCCAGCAGGGAACCGGGACAGGAGATTTACGAGCAGTACTTC.

The V gene is TRBV27, the J gene TRBJ1-1; the D gene is possibly TRBD1 (6 bases). CDR1 is MNHEY and CDR2 is SMNVEV in the germline V gene (reference sequence). The V gene lost 0 bases and the J gene lost 1 base, with 9 bases spanning the gap. The CDR3 length is 15 residues. CDR3 bases: TGTGCCAGCAGTTTATCGACCAGGGGGAACACTGAAGCTTTCTTT. Protein product: CASSLSTRGNTEAFF.

The chain recombines TRBV2 with TRBJ1-6; possible D gene TRBD1, 5 bases. This CDR3 has 16 residues. Germline V lookup: CDR1 SNHLY, CDR2 FYNNEI. Trimming removed 3 bases at V and 9 bases at J, with 18 bases between. Here the CDR3 reads CASSEEAVLGLSPLHF. In nucleotides, the CDR3 is TGTGCCAGCAGTGAGGAAGCGGTCCTGGGGCTTTCACCCCTCCACTTT.

V gene TRBV6-5 combines with J gene TRBJ1-1; D is unresolved. Germline V gives CDR1 MNHEY, CDR2 SVGAGI. The V and J ends lost 0 bases and 0 bases respectively, with 8 bases between them. This CDR3 contains 15 residues. The CDR3 region has the DNA TGTGCCAGCAGTTACTCCCCTATTATGAACACTGAAGCTTTCTTT. Residues: CASSYSPIMNTEAFF.

CDR3 region: CASSESKWTDRTEAFF. The DNA for the CDR3 is TGCGCCAGCAGTGAGTCGAAGTGGACCGACCGCACTGAAGCTTTCTTT. The chain employs TRBV10-1 and TRBJ1-1, with unresolved D. The germline gives CDR1 WNHNN, CDR2 SYGVQD (reference sequence). The CDR3 consists of 16 residues. Between the trimmed V and J ends, which lost 0 bases and 4 bases, there was a span of 15 bases.

The gene calls are TRBV10-2 and TRBJ2-1, with 10 nucleotides matching TRBD1. This CDR3 contains 13 residues. V lost 8 bases to trimming and J lost 8 bases; unmatched junction nucleotides: 6. Looked up from germline, CDR1 is WSHSY and CDR2 is SAAADI. The CDR3 DNA is TGCGCCAGCGATGGGACAGGGGTCGATGAGCAGTTCTTC. Translating it yields CASDGTGVDEQFF.

J is TRBJ2-7 and V is TRBV27, with a possible D match to TRBD1 (6 bases). V was trimmed by 3 bases and J by 2 bases, leaving 8 bases between them. The CDR3 contains 13 residues. Per germline, CDR1 MNHEY and CDR2 SMNVEV (reference sequence). The CDR3 bases are TGTGCCAGCAGTTTCGGACAGCCCTACGAGCAGTACTTC. Its translation is CASSFGQPYEQYF.

This chain connects TRBV10-3 to TRBJ2-1; D is unclear. V lost 3 bases, J lost 0 bases, and 6 bases lay in between. CDR1 and CDR2 (germline): ENHRY, SYGVKD. This CDR3 region has 14 residues. CDR3: CAISDRSSYNEQFF. Here the CDR3 DNA reads TGTGCCATCAGTGACAGAAGCTCCTACAATGAGCAGTTCTTC.

The rearrangement joins TRBV5-1 to TRBJ1-1, with D unclear. This CDR3 is built from 12 residues. Germline loops: CDR1 SGHRS, CDR2 YFSETQ. V lost 7 bases and J lost 1, with 8 bases in between. DNA for the CDR3: TGCGCCAGCGCGGGTGGGAACACTGAAGCTTTCTTT. It specifies CASAGGNTEAFF.

The rearrangement joins TRBV2 to TRBJ1-1, with unresolved D. This CDR3 comprises 16 residues. V was pared by 3 bases and J by 4 bases, with 18 bases between. Germline lookup yields CDR1 SNHLY and CDR2 FYNNEI. CDR3 bases: TGTGCCAGCAGTGAGATGAGAGGGTCGGGTGGCACTGAAGCTTTCTTT. This gives the protein CASSEMRGSGGTEAFF. Based on the CDR3 plus reference TRBV2 and TRBJ1-1, the full variable domain is EPEVTQTPSHQVTQMGQEVILRCVPISNHLYFYWYRQILGQKVEFLVSFYNNEISEKSEIFDDQFSVERPDGSNFTLKIRSTKLEDSAMYFCASSEMRGSGGTEAFFGQGTRLTVV.

This CDR3 is CASSLSDRNTEAFF. The CDR3 DNA follows: TGTGCCAGCAGTCTATCGGACAGGAACACTGAAGCTTTCTTT. The chain has TRBV6-5 and TRBJ1-1; weak D call: TRBD1 (6 bases). This CDR3 is built from 14 residues. The V gene's germline CDR1 is MNHEY and CDR2 SVGAGI. Trimming removed 5 bases from V and 1 base from J, with 11 bases in between.

V usage is TRBV6-5 and J usage is TRBJ1-6; perhaps TRBD1 as D (5 bases). From germline, CDR1 is MNHEY and CDR2 SVGAGI. This CDR3 comprises 14 residues. V was shortened by 6 bases and J by 7 bases, with 13 bases between the two germline ends. The CDR3 coding sequence is TGTGCCAGCAGCCGCAGGGATTCCAATTCACCCCTCCACTTT. Protein: CASSRRDSNSPLHF.

This chain connects TRBV7-6 to TRBJ2-7; D gene uncertain. Trimming pared 1 base from V and 2 bases from J, leaving 9 bases between. The CDR3 contains 14 residues. Germline assignment: CDR1 SGHVS and CDR2 FNYEAQ. Here the CDR3 reads CASSLEGRAYEQYF. CDR3 nucleotide sequence: TGTGCCAGCAGCTTAGAAGGCAGAGCCTACGAGCAGTACTTC.

V is TRBV6-5 and J is TRBJ1-2, with TRBD1 as a possible D gene (5 bases). This CDR3 region has 14 residues. Per germline, CDR1 MNHEY and CDR2 SVGAGI. Trimming took 0 bases from V and 8 from J, leaving 13 bases between them. In DNA, the CDR3 is TGTGCCAGCAGTTACTCGGGGGTTCAGGGAGGCTACACCTTC. Encoded protein: CASSYSGVQGGYTF.

This clone came up once. The V gene is TRBV6-5, the J gene TRBJ2-3, with D tentatively TRBD2 (6 bases). V lost 2 bases and J 6 bases, leaving 18 bases between the germline ends. The CDR3 loop spans 16 amino acids. CDR1 is MNHEY, CDR2 SVGAGI, per germline. The CDR3 spells CASSYGAGSVRDTQYF. As DNA, the CDR3 is TGTGCCAGCAGTTACGGTGCGGGATCTGTTCGGGATACGCAGTATTTT.

V is TRBV6-4 and J is TRBJ2-1, with 8 bases identical to TRBD1. The CDR3 covers 15 residues. Germline trimming cut 3 bases from V and 4 bases from J; bases unmatched to any gene: 5. In germline, CDR1 is MRHNA, CDR2 SNTAGT. The CDR3 loop reads CASSEWQGAYNEQFF. CDR3 DNA sequence: TGTGCCAGCAGTGAATGGCAGGGGGCATACAATGAGCAGTTCTTC.

This chain connects TRBV5-8 to TRBJ1-1; D unresolved. The CDR3 is 12 amino acids. V was cut by 2 bases and J by 5 bases, with 7 bases left in between. CDR1 and CDR2 from the germline V gene are SGHTS and YDEGEE. CDR3 loop: CASSLGSTEAFF. Here the CDR3 DNA reads TGTGCCAGCAGCTTAGGGAGTACTGAAGCTTTCTTT.

The chain combines TRBV7-9 with TRBJ2-7, with TRBD1 matching over 8 bases. After removal of 1 base from V and 6 bases from J, the junction contained 5 bases not matched to a gene. Germline V CDR1 and CDR2: SEHNR, FQNEAQ (reference sequence). The CDR3 is 14 residues long. The CDR3 spells CASSLVGQGGEQYF. CDR3 nucleotides: TGTGCCAGCAGCTTAGTCGGACAGGGCGGCGAGCAGTACTTC.